This record looks at one TCR beta chain sequence and its context. Its antigen remains unidentified. All of the isolated RNA was reverse transcribed, so expressed TCRB transcripts were sequenced. Measured with immunoSEQ multiplex PCR; TCRdb has only the in-frame clones, and not every one. The sample includes some 900,000 clones, around a sixth of them seen just once. Sorted CD4+ subsets: naive, central memory, regulatory, stem cell-like memory (CD45RO/CCR7/CD25/CD127/CD95/CD27 panel). The sample is drawn from a study of beta chain features in type 1 diabetes. The V gene end was trimmed by 1 base and the J gene end by 10 bases; junction bases not matched to a gene: 5. The CDR3 totals 13 residues. Germline values: CDR1 LNHNV, CDR2 YYDKDF (reference sequence). Study results and limitations: Among type 1 diabetes patients, VDJ junctions had fewer insertions and more deletions.

The rearrangement uses TRBV15 and TRBJ1-1; TRBD1 agrees at 8 bases. Source material: naive CD4+ T cells from blood. The sequence was obtained from a young woman in good health. CDR3 region: CATSRGDRSIAFF. The CDR3 region has the DNA TGTGCCACCAGCAGAGGGGACAGGTCTATAGCTTTCTTT.